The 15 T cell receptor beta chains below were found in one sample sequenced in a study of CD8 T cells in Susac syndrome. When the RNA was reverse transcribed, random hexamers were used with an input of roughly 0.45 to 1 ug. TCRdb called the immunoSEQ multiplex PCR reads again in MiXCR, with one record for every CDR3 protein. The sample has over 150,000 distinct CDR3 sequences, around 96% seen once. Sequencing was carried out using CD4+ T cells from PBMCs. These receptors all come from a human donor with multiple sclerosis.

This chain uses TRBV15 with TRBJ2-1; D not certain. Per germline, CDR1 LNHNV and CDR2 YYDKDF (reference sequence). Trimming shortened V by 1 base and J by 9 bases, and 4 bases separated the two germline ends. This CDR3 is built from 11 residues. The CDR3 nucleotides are TGTGCCACCAGCAGAGGGGGTGAGCAGTTCTTC. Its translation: CATSRGGEQFF.

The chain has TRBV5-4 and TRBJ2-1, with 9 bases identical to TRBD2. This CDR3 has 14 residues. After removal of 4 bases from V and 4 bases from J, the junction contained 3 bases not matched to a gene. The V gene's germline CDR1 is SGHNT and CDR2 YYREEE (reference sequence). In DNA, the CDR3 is TGTGCCAGCAGCCCGACTAGCGGTTACAATGAGCAGTTCTTC. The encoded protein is CASSPTSGYNEQFF.

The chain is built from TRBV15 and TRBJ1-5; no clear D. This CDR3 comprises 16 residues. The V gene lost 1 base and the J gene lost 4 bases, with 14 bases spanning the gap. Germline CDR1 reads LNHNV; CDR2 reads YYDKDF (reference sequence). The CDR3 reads CATSRAGGPANQPQHF. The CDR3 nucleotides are TGTGCCACCAGCAGAGCAGGTGGGCCGGCAAATCAGCCCCAGCATTTT.

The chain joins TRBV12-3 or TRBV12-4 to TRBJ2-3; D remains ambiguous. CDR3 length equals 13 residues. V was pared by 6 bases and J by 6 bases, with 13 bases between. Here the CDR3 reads CASRRRRGDTQYF. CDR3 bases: TGTGCCAGCAGAAGACGCCGTGGGGATACGCAGTATTTT.

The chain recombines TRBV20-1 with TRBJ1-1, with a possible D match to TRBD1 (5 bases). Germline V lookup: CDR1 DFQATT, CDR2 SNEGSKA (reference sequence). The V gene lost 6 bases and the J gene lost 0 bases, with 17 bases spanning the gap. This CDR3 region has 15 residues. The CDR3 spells CSALPDSPMNTEAFF. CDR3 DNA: TGCAGTGCCCTTCCCGACAGCCCTATGAACACTGAAGCTTTCTTT.

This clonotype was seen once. The DNA for the CDR3 is TGTGCCAGCAGTTTCGGGACAGGGGGAGAGGAAAAACTGTTTTTT. This gives the protein CASSFGTGGEEKLFF. The chain employs TRBV12-3 or TRBV12-4 and TRBJ1-4, with 11 bases lining up with TRBD1. Trimming at V came to 3 bases and at J to 8 bases, leaving 5 bases not matched to a gene. This CDR3 has 15 residues.

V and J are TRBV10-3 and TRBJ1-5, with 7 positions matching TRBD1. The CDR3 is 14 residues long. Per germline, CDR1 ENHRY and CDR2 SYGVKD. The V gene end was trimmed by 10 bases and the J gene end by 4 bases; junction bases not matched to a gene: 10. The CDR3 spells CATLNQQGNQPQHF. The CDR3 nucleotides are TGTGCCACCTTAAATCAACAGGGGAATCAGCCCCAGCATTTT.

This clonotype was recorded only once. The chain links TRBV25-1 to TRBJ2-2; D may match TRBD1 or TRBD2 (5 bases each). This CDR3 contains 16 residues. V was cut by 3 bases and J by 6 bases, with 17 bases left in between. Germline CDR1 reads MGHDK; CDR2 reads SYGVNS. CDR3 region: CASSDPRTGLAGELFF. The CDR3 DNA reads TGTGCCAGCAGTGATCCCCGAACAGGACTCGCCGGGGAGCTGTTTTTT. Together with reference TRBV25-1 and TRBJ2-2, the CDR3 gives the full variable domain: EADIYQTPRYLVIGTGKKITLECSQTMGHDKMYWYQQDPGMELHLIHYSYGVNSTEKGDLSSESTVSRIRTEHFPLTLESARPSHTSQYLCASSDPRTGLAGELFFGEGSRLTVL.

In nucleotides, the CDR3 is TGTGCCAGTAGTTCGGGAAGAACCCAAGAGACCCAGTACTTC. It yields the protein CASSSGRTQETQYF. The chain has TRBV19 and TRBJ2-5; tentatively, D is TRBD2 (5 bases). This CDR3 is built from 14 residues. V lost 5 bases, J lost 1 base, and 11 bases lay in between. Looked up from germline, CDR1 is LNHDA and CDR2 is SQIVND (reference sequence).

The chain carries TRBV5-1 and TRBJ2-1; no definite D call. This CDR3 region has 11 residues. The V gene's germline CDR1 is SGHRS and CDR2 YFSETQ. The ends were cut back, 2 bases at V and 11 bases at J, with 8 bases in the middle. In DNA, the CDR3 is TGCGCCAGCAGCTTCGACCAACAGCAGTTCTTC. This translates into CASSFDQQQFF.

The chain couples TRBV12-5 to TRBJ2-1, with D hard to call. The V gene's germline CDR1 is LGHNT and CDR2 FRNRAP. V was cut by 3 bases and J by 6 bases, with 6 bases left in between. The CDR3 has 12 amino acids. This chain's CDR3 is CASGLAFNEQFF. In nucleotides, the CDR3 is TGTGCTAGTGGTTTAGCATTCAATGAGCAGTTCTTC. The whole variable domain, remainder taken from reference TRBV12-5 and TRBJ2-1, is DARVTQTPRHKVTEMGQEVTMRCQPILGHNTVFWYRQTMMQGLELLAYFRNRAPLDDSGMPKDRFSAEMPDATLATLKIQPSEPRDSAVYFCASGLAFNEQFFGPGTRLTVL.

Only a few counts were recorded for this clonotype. This chain's CDR3 is CASSLRDYGYTF. CDR3 nucleotide sequence: TGTGCCAGCAGCTTAAGAGACTATGGCTACACCTTC. V usage is TRBV11-2 and J usage is TRBJ1-2; D gene uncertain. The CDR3 runs 12 residues. Trimming took 2 bases from V and 3 from J, leaving 4 bases between them. Germline CDR1 reads SGHAT; CDR2 reads FQNNGV.

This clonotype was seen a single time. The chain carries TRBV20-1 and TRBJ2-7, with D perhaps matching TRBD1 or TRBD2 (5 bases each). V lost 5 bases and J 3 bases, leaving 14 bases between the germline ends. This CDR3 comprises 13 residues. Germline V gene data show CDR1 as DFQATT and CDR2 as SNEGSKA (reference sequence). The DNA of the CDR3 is TGCAGTGCTTCTATTGGGGGTAACTACGAGCAGTACTTC. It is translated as CSASIGGNYEQYF.

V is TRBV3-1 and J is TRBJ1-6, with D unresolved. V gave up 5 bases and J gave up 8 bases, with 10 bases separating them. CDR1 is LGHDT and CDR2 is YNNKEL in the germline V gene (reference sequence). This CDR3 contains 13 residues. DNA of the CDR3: TGTGCCAGCAGCTACAATCTAGATTCACCCCTCCACTTT. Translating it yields CASSYNLDSPLHF.

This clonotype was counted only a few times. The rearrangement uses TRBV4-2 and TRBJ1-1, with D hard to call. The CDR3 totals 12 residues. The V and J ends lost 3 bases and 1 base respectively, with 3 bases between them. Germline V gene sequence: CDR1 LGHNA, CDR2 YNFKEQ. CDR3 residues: CASSHPNTEAFF. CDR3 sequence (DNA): TGTGCCAGCAGCCATCCGAACACTGAAGCTTTCTTT.